The clone carrying this TCR beta chain was counted a few times. Its matching antigen is unknown. From germline, CDR1 is LGHNT and CDR2 FRNRAP. The CDR3 loop spans 13 amino acids. The V end lost 0 bases, the J end lost 12 bases, and 12 bases lay between the germline ends. These data come from a study of identical twins. Broader study findings: In cord blood, abundant beta clonotypes had fewer insertions; memory showed no trend. Twins shared out-of-frame alpha sequences with excess low generation probability.

TCRdb reprocessed the 5' RACE reads with MiXCR, giving one entry per CDR3 protein. The table includes about 530,000 distinct CDR3 sequences, around 24% detected once. These data were also reused for a study on yellow fever vaccine responses in identical twins.

The chain employs TRBV12-5 and TRBJ2-1, with D possibly being TRBD2 (6 bases). This TCR was recovered from a woman aged 18-29 years in good health. What was sequenced was CD4+ T cells sorted from blood. CDR3 nucleotide sequence: TGTGCTAGTGGTTTGGTGGAGGGCGCGGGGCAGTTCTTC. It specifies CASGLVEGAGQFF.